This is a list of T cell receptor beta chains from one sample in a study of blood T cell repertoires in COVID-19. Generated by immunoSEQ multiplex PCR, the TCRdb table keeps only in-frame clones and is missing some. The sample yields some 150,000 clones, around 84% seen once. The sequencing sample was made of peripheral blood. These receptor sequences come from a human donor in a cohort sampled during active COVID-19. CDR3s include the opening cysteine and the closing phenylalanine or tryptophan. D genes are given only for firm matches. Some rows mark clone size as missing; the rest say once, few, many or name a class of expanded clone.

TGTGCCAGCCGAAGCGGGGCCGAGGTGGATACGCAGTATTTT CASRSGAEVDTQYF . TRBD2 TRBJ2-3 TRBV2 14
TGTGCCAGCAGTGAAGCGATACAGGGTTACACCATATATTTT CASSEAIQGYTIYF . . TRBJ1-3 TRBV6-1 14
TGTGCCAGCAGTTCACCTCTTGGTAGCGGGGGCTACAATGAGCAGTTCTTC CASSSPLGSGGYNEQFF . TRBD2 TRBJ2-1 TRBV27 17
TGTGCCAGCTCCCGAATACGGGGAGATACGCAGTATTTT CASSRIRGDTQYF . . TRBJ2-3 TRBV6-5 13
TGCGCCAGCAGCGGGCAGGCCGAAAAGCTCGGATTTGGTTATGGCTACACCTTC CASSGQAEKLGFGYGYTF . . TRBJ1-2 TRBV5-1 18
TGTGCCAGCAGCTTAGGGGGGAAGGAGCTGTTTTTT CASSLGGKELFF . . TRBJ2-2 TRBV7-3 12
TGCGCCAGCAGCCCCCGCCGTGGGGGGTTGAACACTGAAGCTTTCTTT CASSPRRGGLNTEAFF . . TRBJ1-1 TRBV10-2 16
TGTGCCAGCAACCCTGGGGCAGGATCCTACAACGTCCTGACTTTC CASNPGAGSYNVLTF . . TRBJ2-6 TRBV28 15
TGTGCCAGCAGTTTATCGGGGGACAGGGATATCACAGATACGCAGTATTTT CASSLSGDRDITDTQYF . TRBD1 TRBJ2-3 TRBV28 17
TGTGCCAGCAGCGCTACAGGGGGCTCACCCCTCCACTTT CASSATGGSPLHF few TRBD1 TRBJ1-6 TRBV7-9 13
TGTGCCAGCAGCCCCTCGGACAGGGATCATCAGCCCCAGCATTTT CASSPSDRDHQPQHF few TRBD1 TRBJ1-5 TRBV9 15
TGTGCCAGCAGACCACTTCTAGCGGGGGGATTAGATACGCAGTATTTT CASRPLLAGGLDTQYF . TRBD2 TRBJ2-3 TRBV6-6 16
TGTGCCAGCAGTCGCGACAGGCGCAGCTACACCTTC CASSRDRRSYTF . . TRBJ1-2 TRBV6-5 12
TGTGCCACCAGCAGAGGCCCGAGCTCCTACAATGAGCAGTTCTTC CATSRGPSSYNEQFF . . TRBJ2-1 TRBV15 15
TGTGCCAGCAGCTCAGGCGCGGGTACGAACACTGAAGCTTTCTTT CASSSGAGTNTEAFF . . TRBJ1-1 TRBV5-6 15
TGTGCCAGCAGCCAAACAACCGGGACAGGGGGCTCACCCCTCCACTTT CASSQTTGTGGSPLHF . TRBD1 TRBJ1-6 TRBV3-1/TRBV3-2 16
TGTGCCAGCAGCGCAAGGGGTCTCCAAGGGGAGACCCAGTACTTC CASSARGLQGETQYF . . TRBJ2-5 TRBV7-2 15
TGCGCCAGCAGCCAAGATGTGGGGCACGGCTCCTATAATTCACCCCTCCACTTT CASSQDVGHGSYNSPLHF . . TRBJ1-6 TRBV4-1 18
TGTGCCATCAGGGCATCCGGGACAGGGGGGAACACTGAAGCTTTCTTT CAIRASGTGGNTEAFF . TRBD1 TRBJ1-1 TRBV10-3 16
TGTGCCAGCAGTGGACTAGCGGGAGCAGATACGCAGTATTTT CASSGLAGADTQYF . TRBD2 TRBJ2-3 TRBV2 14
TGCAGCGTTGTCCTACAGGGGTCCACTGAAGCTTTCTTT CSVVLQGSTEAFF few TRBD1 TRBJ1-1 TRBV29-1 13
TGCGCCAGCAGCTTGGATGGGACTAGCGGGAGCACAGATACGCAGTATTTT CASSLDGTSGSTDTQYF . TRBD2 TRBJ2-3 TRBV5-1 17
TGCGCCAGCAGCCAATTCGTGACAGGGCCCGTTCCTCCCTACGAGCAGTACTTC CASSQFVTGPVPPYEQYF few TRBD1 TRBJ2-7 TRBV4-1 18
TGTGCCATCAGCCCTCTAGCGGGTTTAGAGACCCAGTACTTC CAISPLAGLETQYF . TRBD2 TRBJ2-5 TRBV10-3 14
TGTGCCAGCAGTTTCCGGGGGGCGGGAGAGACCCAGTACTTC CASSFRGAGETQYF . . TRBJ2-5 TRBV28 14
TGTGCCTGGAGTACTAGCGGGAGGACCAATGAGCAGTTCTTC CAWSTSGRTNEQFF . TRBD2 TRBJ2-1 TRBV30 14
TGTGCCAGCAGTCCGAGGGACAGGGCGAATGAAAAACTGTTTTTT CASSPRDRANEKLFF . TRBD1 TRBJ1-4 TRBV28 15
TGTGCCAGCAAAGCCCAGGGGGTTTCGAATCAGCCCCAGCATTTT CASKAQGVSNQPQHF few TRBD1 TRBJ1-5 TRBV2 15
TGTGCCAGCAGCCCCGGACACTCTGGAAACACCATATATTTT CASSPGHSGNTIYF . . TRBJ1-3 TRBV7-9 14
TGTGCCAGCAGCTTGGTAGGGGTCGCCACTGAAGCTTTCTTT CASSLVGVATEAFF . . TRBJ1-1 TRBV5-6 14
TGTGCCAGCAGCCAAGATTTTTCGGACAGGAGGAACACTGAAGCTTTCTTT CASSQDFSDRRNTEAFF . TRBD1 TRBJ1-1 TRBV4-2 17
TGTGCCGCTGGGGACCCGATCGGGACAGGGGCCGACTATGGCTACACCTTC CAAGDPIGTGADYGYTF . TRBD1 TRBJ1-2 TRBV3-1/TRBV3-2 17
TGTGCCAGCAGCCCCACCCGGCGGGACGACACTGAAGCTTTCTTT CASSPTRRDDTEAFF once . TRBJ1-1 TRBV9 15
TGTGCCAGCAGTGAGGGACAGTATAATTCACCCCTCCACTTT CASSEGQYNSPLHF . TRBD1 TRBJ1-6 TRBV27 14
TGTGCCAGCTCACCGAACACCGCCGATTACGTGAACACTGAAGCTTTCTTT CASSPNTADYVNTEAFF . . TRBJ1-1 TRBV18 17
TGTGCCAGCAAGCCCGCGGGGGGCCCCGGGGAGCTGTTTTTT CASKPAGGPGELFF once TRBD2 TRBJ2-2 TRBV27 14
TGCGCCAGCAGCCAAGATCGGACTAGCGGGGTCAGAGAGCAGTTCTTC CASSQDRTSGVREQFF . TRBD2 TRBJ2-1 TRBV4-1 16
TGTGCCAGCAGCTTAACAGGGGCCGGGACAGGGACCAATGAGCAGTTCTTC CASSLTGAGTGTNEQFF . TRBD1 TRBJ2-1 TRBV7-3 17
TGTGCCAGCAGTATAGAGAGGGACAGGGCGAGCAATCAGCCCCAGCATTTT CASSIERDRASNQPQHF . TRBD1 TRBJ1-5 TRBV7-2 17
TGTGCCAGCAGTGCCACTCCGTCGAGCCAGCCCCAGCATTTT CASSATPSSQPQHF few . TRBJ1-5 TRBV2 14
TGTGCCAGCAGGGACCGGGACAGCTATGGCTACACCTTC CASRDRDSYGYTF few TRBD1 TRBJ1-2 TRBV2 13
TGTGCCAGCAGTCTACAGGGGGCTGGAGGTTCACCCCTCCACTTT CASSLQGAGGSPLHF . TRBD1 TRBJ1-6 TRBV27 15
TGTGCCAGCAGTGATCGCAGGGGCTCCTACAATGAGCAGTTCTTC CASSDRRGSYNEQFF . . TRBJ2-1 TRBV2 15
TGCAGTGTTCGGGACAGGGGGGCCGAAAGCTCTGGAAACACCATATATTTT CSVRDRGAESSGNTIYF . TRBD1 TRBJ1-3 TRBV29-1 17
TGTGCCAGCAGTGAAGCGCGGGGGACCAAAAACATTCAGTACTTC CASSEARGTKNIQYF . TRBD2 TRBJ2-4 TRBV6-1 15
TGTGCCACCCTCCCGACGGAGGGGACTGAAGCTTTCTTT CATLPTEGTEAFF few . TRBJ1-1 TRBV19 13
TGTGCCACCAGCAGAAGGGGTTTTGCTGGCTACACCTTC CATSRRGFAGYTF . . TRBJ1-2 TRBV15 13
TGCAGTGCCCACCAGAAAGGGGTGGTGTACTTC CSAHQKGVVYF . . TRBJ2-7 TRBV20-1 11
TGTGCCACCAGCAGAGATCTCACAGGGGGGAAGGAGACCCAGTACTTC CATSRDLTGGKETQYF . TRBD1 TRBJ2-5 TRBV15 16
TGTGCCAGCAGCTTAGACTGGAGAGCTTTCTTT CASSLDWRAFF many . TRBJ1-1 TRBV7-8 11
TGTGCCAGTAGTCCTCAGGCTAGCACAGATACGCAGTATTTT CASSPQASTDTQYF . . TRBJ2-3 TRBV19 14